The present entry profiles one T cell receptor (beta chain) with its context. Its antigen is not identified. The entry originates in a study of cytomegalovirus exposure and HLA in healthy donors. Study-wide background: It was reported in a later analysis that the same platform had been used for the 90 to 150 validation repertoires as for the approximately 700 first-cohort repertoires.

TCRdb keeps only in-frame clones here, not all; method: immunoSEQ multiplex PCR. The table lists approximately 160,000 clones, nearly 90% of them singletons. Study-level findings and limits: One later analysis, an examination of the 100 to 150 validation repertoires, found that first-cohort TCR clusters tended to co-occur in them.

The CDR3 is 17 amino acids. From germline, CDR1 is MNHNS and CDR2 SASEGT. The V end was cut by 3 bases, the J end by 2 bases, with 20 bases between. Sequencing was performed on PBMCs. The TCR originated in a man between 18 and 29 years old in good health and CMV-seropositive. The rearrangement uses TRBV6-1 and TRBJ2-7, with a weak D call TRBD2 (6 bases). The CDR3 bases are TGTGCCAGCAGTGACACGGGAGCCCCAGGCTGGGCCTACGAGCAGTACTTC. Translation gives CASSDTGAPGWAYEQYF.